The T cell receptor (beta chain) under discussion was sequenced for a study of CD8 T cells in ankylosing spondylitis. Study outcomes and limitations: What seemed typical of ankylosing spondylitis blood was a TCR beta motif built from eight highly homologous variants.

Generation of TCR beta libraries employed quantitative 5'-RACE incorporating molecular barcodes. TCRdb re-derived calls from the 5' RACE reads in MiXCR, one entry per CDR3 protein. The profile shows hundreds of thousands of distinct CDR3 sequences, roughly a quarter of them singletons. Concerning this clonotype: What it binds is not known.

This CDR3 comprises 13 residues. Deletions cut 8 bases from V and 0 bases from J, with 10 bases between. CDR1 and CDR2 from the germline V gene are SGHAT and FQNNGV. The source material was blood, either unsorted or a sorted T cell fraction (not recorded which). This clonotype was obtained from a male donor with ankylosing spondylitis. The chain uses TRBV11-2 and TRBJ2-5; the D is unclear. This chain's CDR3 is CASSAPYQETQYF. The CDR3 coding sequence is TGTGCCAGCTCCGCTCCCTACCAAGAGACCCAGTACTTC.